Here is one TCR beta chain with its context. What this receptor recognizes is not known. The sample holds no much larger clone one base away, and base qualities are not on file. These data originate in a study of technical replicates of blood from several donors (dated by TCRdb to the late 2010s). Unmatched junction bases come to 5, with V trimmed by 3 bases and J by 1 base. The germline V gene supplies CDR1 LGHNA and CDR2 YNFKEQ. The CDR3 covers 17 residues, taking in both the cysteine and the phenylalanine. The kept DNA is CDR3 alone, 51 bases in frame from the first base. Receptor libraries were prepared by the immunoSEQ multiplex PCR assay. TCRdb carries this immuneACCESS record with in-frame sequences only. Its versions omit some clonotypes, under half of them owing to an unresolved V gene in the studies checked, with the rest unexplained. Here the sample has over 50,000 clones; about 87% occur a single time. Around 5% of the sample is in the top ten clones.

Sequenced: PBMCs. This TCR came from a human donor in good health. Some clones in this sample may be carry-over from other donors' samples. Recombination joined TRBV4-2 with TRBJ2-2; 10 junctional bases match TRBD2. The base sequence is TGTGCCAGCAGCCACCCTAGCGGGAGTATGAACACCGGGGAGCTGTTTTTT. This sequence encodes CASSHPSGSMNTGELFF.